This TCR beta chain is drawn from a study of blood T cell repertoires in COVID-19. Using immunoSEQ multiplex PCR, the repertoire was profiled, and TCRdb retains in-frame clones only, with some absent. The repertoire has approximately 50,000 clones, 75% to 90% of them found once; the top ten carry 25% to 40%. The germline V gene encodes CDR1 MNHNS and CDR2 SASEGT. Trimming cost V 2 bases and J 6 bases, with 20 bases left between them. The CDR3 length is 16 residues. V and J are TRBV6-1 and TRBJ2-7; D is unclear. The sample taken for sequencing was peripheral blood. The sequence was obtained from a man between 60 and 70 years old with COVID-19, enrolled during active disease. The DNA of the CDR3 is TGTGCCAGCAGTGAATTTATACAGCCTCCCCTGGGCGAGCAGTACTTC. Translation: CASSEFIQPPLGEQYF.